This passage covers 5 T cell receptor beta chains from one sample sequenced in a study of T cells in localized non-small cell lung cancer. The data were produced by immunoSEQ multiplex PCR, yet TCRdb's version contains in-frame clones alone and is incomplete. The sample contains about 4,400 clones, under 25% of which appear only once. The specimen comprised lung tumor tissue, sampled before any cancer treatment. The receptors were sampled from a female donor over 55 with stage I lung adenocarcinoma.

The V call is TRBV30, the J call TRBJ1-4; 9 bases match TRBD1. This CDR3 has 13 residues. V gave up 5 bases and J gave up 6 bases; unmatched junction bases: 4. CDR1 is GTSNPN, CDR2 SVGIG, per germline (reference sequence). In nucleotides, the CDR3 is TGTGCCTGGGGGACAGGGACAGATGAAAAACTGTTTTTT. Protein sequence: CAWGTGTDEKLFF.

This clone was detected only once. The chain has TRBV16 and TRBJ2-3, with TRBD2 matching over 12 bases. Trimming at V came to 4 bases and at J to 5 bases, leaving 4 bases not matched to a gene. CDR1 is KGHSY and CDR2 is FQNENV in the germline V gene. CDR3 size: 15 residues. CDR3 in DNA: TGTGCCAGCAGCCGACTAGCGGGAGATCAAGATACGCAGTATTTT. It yields the protein CASSRLAGDQDTQYF.

This clone has only a few counts. The V gene is TRBV30, the J gene TRBJ2-2; 9 bases agree with TRBD2. The CDR3 is 15 amino acids. The V gene end was trimmed by 7 bases and the J gene end by 5 bases; junction bases not matched to a gene: 11. The germline gives CDR1 GTSNPN, CDR2 SVGIG (reference sequence). The DNA of the CDR3 is TGTGCCTCGCGGGAGGGCCCTCGTAGGACCGGGGAGCTGTTTTTT. It translates to CASREGPRRTGELFF.

Only a few counts were recorded for this clone. V gene TRBV9 combines with J gene TRBJ2-3; D gene ambiguous. This CDR3 comprises 16 residues. The germline CDR1 and CDR2 sequences are SGDLS and YYNGEE. V dropped 0 bases and J dropped 0 bases, with 11 bases sitting between them. CDR3 sequence: CASSVEVYSSTDTQYF. Here the CDR3 DNA reads TGTGCCAGCAGCGTAGAGGTCTACTCTAGCACAGATACGCAGTATTTT.

This clone is labeled medium-sized (0.01 to 0.1%). The chain uses TRBV4-1 and TRBJ1-1; possibly TRBD1 for D (5 bases). Germline V gives CDR1 MGHRA, CDR2 YSYEKL. The CDR3 is 16 amino acids. The V gene lost 1 base and the J gene lost 7 bases, with 19 bases spanning the gap. The CDR3 reads CASSQVGRVSFLEAFF. The DNA for the CDR3 is TGCGCCAGCAGCCAAGTAGGCAGGGTAAGCTTCCTTGAAGCTTTCTTT.